This T cell receptor (beta chain) was sequenced for a study of metastatic and nonmetastatic thyroid tumors. Study-level background: A comparison of repertoires was made across blood and tumor or nodule tissue from malignant and benign thyroid patients.

How the authors handled the data: Construction of a distant-metastasis classifier for papillary thyroid cancer relied on CDR3 differences across clinicopathological groups. TCRdb ran MiXCR on the PCR reads. The V and J calls shown here were made by TCRdb, not taken from the authors' results. The repertoire holds about 35,000 clones, with roughly 19% as singletons. This clone was recorded at least ten times. Its cognate antigen is unknown. Study-wide points: Significantly greater TCR beta diversity was reportedly found in malignant thyroid tumors than in benign nodules (in blood and tumor).

Ahead of thyroid surgery, no patient had received treatment of any kind. This TCR was sampled from a female donor with papillary thyroid cancer or a benign thyroid nodule (not recorded which). Some clones in this sample may be carry-over from other donors' samples. The source material was blood.

CDR3 DNA sequence: TGCGCCAGCAGCCAAACCCGGGGCCTCGATCAGCCCCAGCATTTT. Amino acids: CASSQTRGLDQPQHF. V gene TRBV4-3 combines with J gene TRBJ1-5; tentatively, D is TRBD1 (5 bases). There are 15 residues in the CDR3. Per the germline V gene, CDR1 is LGHNA and CDR2 is YSLEER. V was cut by 2 bases and J by 5 bases, with 13 bases left in between.